This TCR beta chain was recovered during a study of shared clonotypes between healthy human individuals. This CDR3 is 14 amino acids long. Germline-derived CDR1 and CDR2 are SGHNT and YYREEE (reference sequence). Trimming removed 0 bases at V and 7 bases at J, with 14 bases between. Deep was the level at which the assay was run. Generated by immunoSEQ multiplex PCR, the TCRdb table keeps only in-frame clones and is missing some. The data contain millions of clones, more than 90% of them singletons. The sequenced material came from naive CD4+ T cells sorted from blood. Specified subset: CD45RA+ positively selected. The clonotype comes from a man aged 18-30 years in good health. This chain uses TRBV5-4 with TRBJ2-7; D gene unclear. CDR3 in amino acids: CASSLGRSLDEQYF. The CDR3 coding sequence is TGTGCCAGCAGCTTGGGACGGTCTCTAGATGAGCAGTACTTC. Filled out from reference TRBV5-4 and TRBJ2-7, the complete variable domain reads ETGVTQSPTHLIKTRGQQVTLRCSSQSGHNTVSWYQQALGQGPQFIFQYYREEENGRGNFPPRFSGLQFPNYSSELNVNALELDDSALYLCASSLGRSLDEQYFGPGTRLTVT.